This T cell receptor beta chain was recorded in a study of cytomegalovirus exposure and HLA in healthy donors. PCR involved 60 Vbeta and 13 Jbeta primers. This table comes from immunoSEQ multiplex PCR, and its TCRdb copy is limited to in-frame clones, with some not included. The data hold about 140,000 clones, with 75% observed a single time. With V trimmed by 1 base and J by 0 bases, 5 bases remained unmatched. CDR1 is MDHEN and CDR2 is SYDVKM in the germline V gene. This CDR3 spans 16 amino acids. Points from the study as a whole: Some V segments, including TRBV6-2 and TRBV6-3, were excluded as indistinguishable. Previously analyzed data showed that most TCR beta V segments were productive at a frequency of about 90% or about 30%. Altogether, 160 or so TCR beta chains were recorded as cytomegalovirus-associated. Later analysis revealed greater clonal expansion in HLA-associated TCR beta chains than in equally common others.

Points on this clone: What it binds is unknown.

The clonotype comes from a man younger than 30 in good health and CMV-seropositive. The sequencing sample was made of PBMCs. The chain has TRBV28 and TRBJ1-1; 7 bases match TRBD1. In DNA form, the CDR3 reads TGTGCCAGCAGTTTATTACAGGGGACGTTGAACACTGAAGCTTTCTTT. Residues: CASSLLQGTLNTEAFF.